The 17 T cell receptor beta chains in this list originate from one sample, sequenced in a study of CD8+ T cells in alopecia areata. Extracted RNA was reverse transcribed, and the resulting cDNA served as sequencing template. Repertoires were generated with immunoSEQ multiplex PCR, while TCRdb's copy carries only in-frame clones and drops some. The table lists 150,000 to 200,000 clones, roughly 66% of them singletons, with approximately 10% in the top ten. Sequences were derived from CD8+ T cells sorted from blood, sampled at week 0. These receptors were obtained from a human donor with alopecia areata.

This sequence joins TRBV19 and TRBJ1-2; 9 positions agree with TRBD1. V gave up 3 bases and J gave up 9 bases; unmatched junction bases: 11. The germline V gene has CDR1 LNHDA and CDR2 SQIVND (reference sequence). The CDR3 has 15 residues. CDR3: CASSMWDRDVRSYTF. CDR3 sequence (DNA): TGTGCCAGTAGTATGTGGGACAGGGACGTCAGAAGCTACACCTTC.

The chain recombines TRBV7-2 with TRBJ2-5; 14 bases line up with TRBD2. The CDR3 is 15 residues long. CDR1 SGHTA and CDR2 FQGNSA come from the germline V gene. The J segment lost 9 bases and the V segment lost 4 bases, leaving 7 bases of the junction unmatched. The chain's CDR3 is CASSSTSGGASAQYF. CDR3 DNA: TGTGCCAGCAGCTCGACTAGCGGGGGGGCCAGTGCCCAGTACTTC.

The chain has TRBV5-1 and TRBJ2-1; 9 bases agree with TRBD1. In germline, CDR1 is SGHRS, CDR2 YFSETQ. The CDR3 is 17 residues long. The junction had 11 bases not matched to a gene; V was cut back by 4 bases and J by 3 bases. The chain's CDR3 is CASSPLGQGGYYNEQFF. Written as DNA, the CDR3 is TGCGCCAGCAGCCCACTGGGACAGGGTGGGTACTACAATGAGCAGTTCTTC.

V and J are TRBV7-9 and TRBJ2-6; D possibly uses TRBD1 or TRBD2 (5 bases each). The CDR3 runs to 15 residues. Trimming pared 8 bases from V and 0 bases from J, leaving 11 bases between. The germline gives CDR1 SEHNR, CDR2 FQNEAQ (reference sequence). CDR3 nucleotides: TGTGCCAGCCCCTGGGGGAGCTCTGGGGCCAACGTCCTGACTTTC. Amino acids: CASPWGSSGANVLTF.

CDR3 in DNA: TGTGCCAGCAGCCTCCGACAGGTGGGACACGAGCAGTACTTC. It is translated as CASSLRQVGHEQYF. The V call is TRBV13, the J call TRBJ2-7; D is possibly TRBD1 (6 bases). Trimming removed 5 bases at V and 5 bases at J, with 16 bases between. CDR3 length: 14 amino acids. Looked up from germline, CDR1 is PRHDT and CDR2 is FYEKMQ (reference sequence).

This clone was counted between two and nine times. Other nucleotide sequences in the sample specify the same CDR3. The V and J genes are TRBV30 and TRBJ2-7; D gene uncertain. With 4 bases removed from V and 0 bases from J, the gap between germline ends came to 4 bases. Germline-derived CDR1 and CDR2 are GTSNPN and SVGIG (reference sequence). This CDR3 contains 11 residues. DNA for the CDR3: TGTGCCTGGACTGACTCCTACGAGCAGTACTTC. It codes for CAWTDSYEQYF.

CDR3 sequence: CASRSTWEDYGYTF. The CDR3 DNA reads TGTGCCAGCAGATCCACGTGGGAGGACTATGGCTACACCTTC. The chain carries TRBV6-5 and TRBJ1-2, with unresolved D. The CDR3 length is 14 residues. Germline V gene data show CDR1 as MNHEY and CDR2 as SVGAGI. Deletions cut 6 bases from V and 3 bases from J, with 14 bases between.

The rearrangement joins TRBV7-2 to TRBJ2-2; 9 bases agree with TRBD2. This CDR3 is built from 16 residues. Germline V gives CDR1 SGHTA, CDR2 FQGNSA. V lost 5 bases, J lost 6 bases, and 10 bases stayed unmatched. The CDR3 nucleotides read TGTGCCAGCAGCCCATTAGCGGGGGTTACCCCCGGGGAGCTGTTTTTT. It codes for CASSPLAGVTPGELFF.

This clone was detected once. The V gene is TRBV29-1, the J gene TRBJ2-7; 11 bases agree with TRBD1. The germline V gene encodes CDR1 SQVTM and CDR2 ANQGSEA. V trimming: 7 bases; J trimming: 1 base; junction bases outside the gene matches: 6. The CDR3 spans 14 residues. CDR3 bases: TGCAGCGCCGGAGGACAGGGGGCTTCCTACGAGCAGTACTTC. This codes for CSAGGQGASYEQYF.

The V call is TRBV19, the J call TRBJ2-2, with TRBD2 as a possible D gene (5 bases). The V end lost 7 bases, the J end lost 4 bases, and 7 bases lay between the germline ends. The CDR3 contains 12 residues. Germline CDR1 LNHDA, CDR2 SQIVND (reference sequence). The CDR3 DNA reads as TGTGCCAGTATGAGGGCCACCGGGGAGCTGTTTTTT. It specifies CASMRATGELFF. The whole variable domain, remainder taken from reference TRBV19 and TRBJ2-2, is DGGITQSPKYLFRKEGQNVTLSCEQNLNHDAMYWYRQDPGQGLRLIYYSQIVNDFQKGDIAEGYSVSREKKESFPLTVTSAQKNPTAFYLCASMRATGELFFGEGSRLTVL.

This sequence joins TRBV13 and TRBJ2-7; 8 nucleotides line up with TRBD1. The CDR3 is 14 amino acids. Per the germline V gene, CDR1 is PRHDT and CDR2 is FYEKMQ (reference sequence). V shed 4 bases and J 3 bases; nucleotides not matched to a gene: 5. CDR3 residues: CASSSADRGYEQYF. CDR3 nucleotides: TGTGCCAGCAGCTCGGCCGACAGGGGCTACGAGCAGTACTTC.

This clone was found once. The rearrangement uses TRBV10-2 and TRBJ2-7, with 8 bases fitting TRBD1. Germline-derived CDR1 and CDR2 are WSHSY and SAAADI. This CDR3 has 14 amino acids. V dropped 6 bases and J dropped 5; count of bases not matched to a gene: 9. The CDR3 nucleotides read TGCGCCAGCAGCACCTGGGAGACAGGGGACGAGCAGTACTTC. This translates into CASSTWETGDEQYF.

The chain combines TRBV9 with TRBJ1-1, with D hard to call. The CDR3 consists of 13 residues. Germline assignment: CDR1 SGDLS and CDR2 YYNGEE. V lost 0 bases to trimming and J lost 2 bases, with 5 bases between them. The CDR3 reads CASSVGPNTEAFF. The CDR3 DNA reads TGTGCCAGCAGCGTAGGACCAAACACTGAAGCTTTCTTT.

V gene TRBV9 combines with J gene TRBJ2-2; perhaps TRBD2 as D (5 bases). The CDR3 length is 14 residues. Germline V gene lookup returns CDR1 SGDLS and CDR2 YYNGEE. Trimming removed 3 bases from V and 1 base from J, with 7 bases in between. The CDR3 DNA reads as TGTGCCAGCAGCGCAACTAGGAACACCGGGGAGCTGTTTTTT. Encoded protein: CASSATRNTGELFF.

The chain joins TRBV4-1 to TRBJ1-2, with 10 bases lining up with TRBD1. With 1 base clipped from V and 6 bases from J, the junction kept 5 bases outside the gene matches. The germline gives CDR1 MGHRA, CDR2 YSYEKL. This CDR3 is built from 15 residues. The DNA of the CDR3 is TGCGCCAGCAGCCAAGTAGACAGGGGGCGTAATGGCTACACCTTC. Protein product: CASSQVDRGRNGYTF.

The V gene is TRBV29-1, the J gene TRBJ2-7; 11 bases fit TRBD1. The V and J ends lost 7 bases and 4 bases, in that order; junction bases with no gene match: 6. The germline V gene has CDR1 SQVTM and CDR2 ANQGSEA. The CDR3 loop spans 13 amino acids. The CDR3 here is CSAGQGAQYEQYF. CDR3 in DNA: TGCAGCGCCGGACAGGGGGCCCAATACGAGCAGTACTTC.

The chain links TRBV7-9 to TRBJ2-2; 7 nucleotides agree with TRBD1. With V trimmed by 6 bases and J by 2 bases, 6 bases remained unmatched. This CDR3 region has 15 residues. Germline V gene sequence: CDR1 SEHNR, CDR2 FQNEAQ (reference sequence). The CDR3 loop reads CASRTTGLNTGELFF. The CDR3 DNA follows: TGTGCCAGCAGGACGACAGGGCTTAACACCGGGGAGCTGTTTTTT. Full variable domain (remainder filled in from reference TRBV7-9 and TRBJ2-2): DTGVSQNPRHKITKRGQNVTFRCDPISEHNRLYWYRQTLGQGPEFLTYFQNEAQLEKSRLLSDRFSAERPKGSFSTLEIQRTEQGDSAMYLCASRTTGLNTGELFFGEGSRLTVL.